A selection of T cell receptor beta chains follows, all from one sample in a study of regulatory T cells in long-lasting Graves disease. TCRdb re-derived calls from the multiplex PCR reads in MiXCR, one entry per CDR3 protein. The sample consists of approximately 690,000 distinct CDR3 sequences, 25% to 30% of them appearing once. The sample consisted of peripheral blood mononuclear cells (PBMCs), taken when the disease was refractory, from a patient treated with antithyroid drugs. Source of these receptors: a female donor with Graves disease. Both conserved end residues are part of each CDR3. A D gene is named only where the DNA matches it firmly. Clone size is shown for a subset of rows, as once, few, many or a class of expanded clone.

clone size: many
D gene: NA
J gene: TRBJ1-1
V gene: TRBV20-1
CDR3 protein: CSARFQSGTEAFF
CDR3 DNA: TGCAGTGCTAGATTCCAGTCCGGCACTGAAGCTTTCTTT

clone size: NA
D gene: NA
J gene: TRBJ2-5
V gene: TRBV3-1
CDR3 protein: CASSQGAKTQYF
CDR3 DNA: TGTGCCAGCAGCCAGGGGGCGAAGACCCAGTACTTC

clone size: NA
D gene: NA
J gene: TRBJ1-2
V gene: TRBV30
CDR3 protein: CAWTTGSEGYTF
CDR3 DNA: TGTGCCTGGACCACAGGGTCCGAAGGCTACACCTTC

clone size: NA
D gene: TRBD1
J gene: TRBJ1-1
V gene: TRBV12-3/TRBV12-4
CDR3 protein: CASSTKLPGQTFMNTEAFF
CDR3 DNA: TGTGCCAGCAGTACGAAGCTTCCGGGACAGACCTTTATGAACACTGAAGCTTTCTTT

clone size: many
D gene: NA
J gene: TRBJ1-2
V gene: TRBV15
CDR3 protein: CATSRDGIGYTF
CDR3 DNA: TGTGCCACCAGCAGAGATGGGATCGGCTACACCTTC

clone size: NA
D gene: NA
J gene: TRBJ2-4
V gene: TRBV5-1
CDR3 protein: CASSFPGGAQNIQYF
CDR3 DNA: TGCGCCAGCAGCTTCCCCGGGGGAGCGCAAAACATTCAGTACTTC

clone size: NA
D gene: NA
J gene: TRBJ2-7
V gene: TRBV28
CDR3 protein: CASSLWARREQYF
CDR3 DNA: TGTGCCAGCAGTTTATGGGCCCGGCGCGAGCAGTACTTC

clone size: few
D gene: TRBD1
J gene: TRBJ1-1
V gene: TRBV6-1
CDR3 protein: CASNPMTGVNTEAFF
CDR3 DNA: TGTGCCAGCAATCCAATGACAGGGGTGAACACTGAAGCTTTCTTT

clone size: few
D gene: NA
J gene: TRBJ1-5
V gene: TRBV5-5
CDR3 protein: CASSPLPGKPNQPQHF
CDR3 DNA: TGTGCCAGCAGCCCCCTTCCAGGGAAGCCAAATCAGCCCCAGCATTTT

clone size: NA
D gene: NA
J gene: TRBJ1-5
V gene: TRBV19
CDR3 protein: CASSIEGGIVRGNSNQPQHF
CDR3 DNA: TGTGCCAGTAGTATAGAAGGGGGGATCGTACGTGGAAATAGCAATCAGCCCCAGCATTTT

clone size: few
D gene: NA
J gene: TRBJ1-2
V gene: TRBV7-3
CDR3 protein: CASSLDNRAPWGYTF
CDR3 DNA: TGTGCCAGCAGCTTGGACAACAGGGCCCCCTGGGGCTACACCTTC

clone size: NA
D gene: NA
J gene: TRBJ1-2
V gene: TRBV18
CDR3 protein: CASSPLADGYTF
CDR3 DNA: TGTGCCAGCTCACCGCTGGCCGATGGCTACACCTTC

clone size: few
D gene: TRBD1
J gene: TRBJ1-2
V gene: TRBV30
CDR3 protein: CAWRNDREGYTF
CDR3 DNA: TGTGCCTGGAGAAATGACAGGGAGGGATACACCTTC

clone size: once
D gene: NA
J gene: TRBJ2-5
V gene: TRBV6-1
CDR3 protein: CASSGAGRETQYF
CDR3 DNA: TGTGCCAGCAGTGGAGCGGGTCGTGAGACCCAGTACTTC

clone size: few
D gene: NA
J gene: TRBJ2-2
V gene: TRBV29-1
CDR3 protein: CSVGGWGTLGTGELFF
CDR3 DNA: TGCAGCGTTGGCGGCTGGGGGACTCTAGGAACCGGGGAGCTGTTTTTT

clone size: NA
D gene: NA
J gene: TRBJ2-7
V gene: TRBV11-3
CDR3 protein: CASSSPPIYEQYF
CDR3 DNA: TGTGCCAGCAGCTCCCCCCCTATCTACGAGCAGTACTTC

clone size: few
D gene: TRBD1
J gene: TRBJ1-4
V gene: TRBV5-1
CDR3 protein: CASSLGDRGNEKLFF
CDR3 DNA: TGCGCCAGCAGCCTGGGGGACAGGGGTAATGAAAAACTGTTTTTT

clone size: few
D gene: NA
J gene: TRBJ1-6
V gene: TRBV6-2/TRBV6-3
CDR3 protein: CASSYGQNYSPLHF
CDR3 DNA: TGTGCCAGCAGTTACGGACAGAACTATTCACCCCTCCACTTT

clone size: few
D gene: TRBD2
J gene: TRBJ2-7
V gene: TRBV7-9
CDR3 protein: CASSAAGGSYEQYF
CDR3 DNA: TGTGCCAGCAGCGCGGCGGGGGGATCCTACGAGCAGTACTTC

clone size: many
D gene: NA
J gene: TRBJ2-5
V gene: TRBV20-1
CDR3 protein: CSARWPGPEETQYF
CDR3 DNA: TGCAGTGCTAGATGGCCCGGACCAGAAGAGACCCAGTACTTC

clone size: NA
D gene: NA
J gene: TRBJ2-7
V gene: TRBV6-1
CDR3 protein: CASSELGDEQYF
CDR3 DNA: TGTGCCAGCAGTGAACTGGGCGACGAGCAGTACTTC

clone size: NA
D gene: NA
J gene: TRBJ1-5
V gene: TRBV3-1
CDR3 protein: CASSQDGKDNQPQHF
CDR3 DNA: TGTGCCAGCAGCCAAGATGGGAAGGACAATCAGCCCCAGCATTTT

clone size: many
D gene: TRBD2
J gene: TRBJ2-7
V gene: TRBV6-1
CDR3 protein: CASSEAVGTTYEQYF
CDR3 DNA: TGTGCCAGCAGTGAAGCCGTAGGGACTACCTACGAGCAGTACTTC

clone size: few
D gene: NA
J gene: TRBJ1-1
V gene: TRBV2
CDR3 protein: CASKGVNTEAFF
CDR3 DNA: TGTGCCAGCAAGGGGGTGAACACTGAAGCTTTCTTT

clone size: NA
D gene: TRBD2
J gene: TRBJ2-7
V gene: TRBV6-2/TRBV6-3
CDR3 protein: CASSAPGLAGGPYEQYF
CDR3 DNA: TGTGCCAGCAGTGCACCGGGACTAGCGGGAGGGCCCTACGAGCAGTACTTC

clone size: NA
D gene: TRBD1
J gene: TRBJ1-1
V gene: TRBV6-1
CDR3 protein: CASKPTGAGTEAFF
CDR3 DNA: TGTGCCAGCAAACCAACAGGGGCGGGCACTGAAGCTTTCTTT

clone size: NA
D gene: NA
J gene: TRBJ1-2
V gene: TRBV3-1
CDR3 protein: CASSQDLRTRGTF
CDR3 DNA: TGTGCCAGCAGCCAAGACCTCCGGACACGTGGGACCTTC